These 18 T cell receptor beta chains came from one sample sequenced in a study of cytomegalovirus exposure and HLA in healthy donors. PCR amplification relied on 60 Vbeta primers (plus 13 Jbeta primers). Sequenced by immunoSEQ multiplex PCR; TCRdb stores in-frame clones only, minus some. This listing includes under 95,000 clones. The sample consisted of PBMCs. These receptors came from a man between 18 and 35 years old in good health and CMV-seropositive.

The gene calls are TRBV28 and TRBJ2-7, with D perhaps TRBD2 (5 bases). The CDR3 contains 20 residues. Germline CDR1 and CDR2: MDHEN and SYDVKM. Trimming removed 3 bases at V and 5 bases at J, with 32 bases between. CDR3 sequence (DNA): TGTGCCAGCAGTTTCGGAATCGGGAACGTATACTCCCGCCACGGGAACGAGCAGTACTTC. It yields the protein CASSFGIGNVYSRHGNEQYF. Using reference TRBV28 and TRBJ2-7 for the parts outside the CDR3, the full variable domain is DVKVTQSSRYLVKRTGEKVFLECVQDMDHENMFWYRQDPGLGLRLIYFSYDVKMKEKGDIPEGYSVSREKKERFSLILESASTNQTSMYLCASSFGIGNVYSRHGNEQYFGPGTRLTVT.

The chain links TRBV4-2 to TRBJ2-3; 10 positions match TRBD2. Losses at the gene ends were 0 bases for V and 3 bases for J; bases not matched to a gene: 3. Germline V gene data show CDR1 as LGHNA and CDR2 as YNFKEQ. The CDR3 runs to 16 residues. CDR3 DNA sequence: TGTGCCAGCAGCCAAGATCCGGGACTAGCGACAGATACGCAGTATTTT. This sequence encodes CASSQDPGLATDTQYF.

The chain carries TRBV6-5 and TRBJ2-5; 10 bases agree with TRBD2. CDR1 is MNHEY and CDR2 is SVGAGI in the germline V gene. After removal of 7 bases from V and 7 bases from J, the junction contained 12 bases not matched to a gene. This CDR3 has 15 amino acids. The CDR3 DNA sequence: TGTGCCAGCACTCACCCCAGCGGGGGGGCCGGGACCCAGTACTTC. Translating it yields CASTHPSGGAGTQYF.

The genes are TRBV5-1 and TRBJ2-7; 7 nucleotides match TRBD1. The length of the CDR3 is 15 residues. J gave up 0 bases and V 0 bases, and 3 bases lay outside the gene matches. Germline V gives CDR1 SGHRS, CDR2 YFSETQ. The CDR3 loop reads CASSLDRGVSYEQYF. The CDR3 nucleotides read TGCGCCAGCAGCTTGGACAGGGGAGTCTCCTACGAGCAGTACTTC.

Notes on this clone: A junction end diverges from the germline sequence, so it may reflect a read error. This sample also contains other DNA sequences that code for the same CDR3. The chain carries TRBV5-1 and TRBJ1-5; 8 positions agree with TRBD1. This CDR3 contains 15 residues. Germline V gives CDR1 SGHRS, CDR2 YFSETQ. CDR3 sequence: CASRDRPLSNQPQHF. CDR3 DNA: TGCGCCAGCCGGGACAGGCCACTTAGCAACCAGCCCCAGCATTTT. The whole variable domain, remainder taken from reference TRBV5-1 and TRBJ1-5, is KAGVTQTPRYLIKTRGQQVTLSCSPISGHRSVSWYQQTPGQGLQFLFEYFSETQRNKGNFPGRFSGRQFSNSRSEMNVSTLELGDSALYLCASRDRPLSNQPQHFGDGTRLSIL.

The chain employs TRBV5-1 and TRBJ2-2, with 7 bases identical to TRBD1. Germline values: CDR1 SGHRS, CDR2 YFSETQ. The CDR3 consists of 15 residues. The trim removed 2 bases at V and 4 bases at J, leaving 5 bases unmatched. The CDR3 sequence: CASSLQGLGTGELFF. In nucleotides, the CDR3 is TGCGCCAGCAGCTTACAGGGGTTGGGCACCGGGGAGCTGTTTTTT.

The CDR3 protein is CASSVTGTQAPLHF. The CDR3 nucleotides are TGTGCCAGCAGCGTCACAGGGACCCAGGCACCCCTCCACTTT. V and J are TRBV6-6 and TRBJ1-6; the D gene is possibly TRBD1 (6 bases). Germline lookup yields CDR1 MNHNY and CDR2 SVGAGI (reference sequence). Trimming left V 6 bases short and J 11 bases short, with 17 bases between. This CDR3 contains 14 residues.

The J gene is TRBJ1-3, the V gene TRBV5-1; D is ambiguous. Trimming removed 0 bases at V and 2 bases at J, with 6 bases between. The length of the CDR3 is 14 residues. Germline CDR1 reads SGHRS; CDR2 reads YFSETQ. The CDR3 DNA is TGCGCCAGCAGCTTGGACGGGGCTGGAAACACCATATATTTT. This sequence encodes CASSLDGAGNTIYF.

The rearrangement uses TRBV5-4 and TRBJ2-2; 11 bases align to TRBD2. There are 14 residues in the CDR3. J was trimmed by 6 bases and V by 3 bases; bases with no gene match: 1. The V gene's germline CDR1 is SGHNT and CDR2 YYREEE (reference sequence). The CDR3 DNA is TGTGCCAGCAGCTATAGCGGGGGGGCCGGGGAGCTGTTTTTT. It translates to CASSYSGGAGELFF. Supplemented by reference TRBV5-4 and TRBJ2-2, the full variable domain reads ETGVTQSPTHLIKTRGQQVTLRCSSQSGHNTVSWYQQALGQGPQFIFQYYREEENGRGNFPPRFSGLQFPNYSSELNVNALELDDSALYLCASSYSGGAGELFFGEGSRLTVL.

CDR3 region: CASSLMSPGGTDTQYF. The CDR3 DNA reads TGTGCCAGCAGCCTAATGTCGCCGGGAGGAACAGATACGCAGTATTTT. The chain recombines TRBV7-9 with TRBJ2-3, with 7 nucleotides matching TRBD2. Germline V gene lookup returns CDR1 SEHNR and CDR2 FQNEAQ (reference sequence). Trimming took 5 bases from V and 3 from J; bases not matched to a gene: 11. CDR3 length: 16 residues.

V and J are TRBV29-1 and TRBJ2-3; 10 bases align to TRBD1. J was trimmed by 4 bases and V by 6 bases; bases with no gene match: 10. The CDR3 totals 15 residues. Germline V gene lookup returns CDR1 SQVTM and CDR2 ANQGSEA. The DNA for the CDR3 is TGCAGCGTCCGGGGGACAGGGGAGGGCCCAGATACGCAGTATTTT. It translates to CSVRGTGEGPDTQYF.

The chain uses TRBV6-1 and TRBJ2-7, with a tentative D call TRBD1 (7 bases). V was cut by 3 bases and J by 0 bases, with 27 bases left in between. CDR3 length: 20 residues. CDR1 is MNHNS, CDR2 SASEGT, per germline. The CDR3 region has the DNA TGTGCCAGCAGTGAGAGGTTGGTCCCAGGGGGGAAATTCAGCTCCTACGAGCAGTACTTC. The encoded protein is CASSERLVPGGKFSSYEQYF.

The chain carries TRBV7-8 and TRBJ2-7; the match to TRBD2 covers 10 bases. CDR1 is SGHVS, CDR2 FQNEAQ, per germline. Losses at the gene ends were 0 bases for V and 7 bases for J; bases not matched to a gene: 3. CDR3 length: 14 amino acids. CDR3 loop: CASSLAAGGGEQYF. The CDR3 coding sequence is TGTGCCAGCAGCTTAGCAGCGGGAGGGGGGGAGCAGTACTTC.

The chain employs TRBV7-9 and TRBJ2-7; 7 nucleotides align to TRBD2. The germline CDR1 and CDR2 sequences are SEHNR and FQNEAQ (reference sequence). The V gene end was trimmed by 7 bases and the J gene end by 12 bases; junction bases not matched to a gene: 9. This CDR3 has 11 amino acids. CDR3 residues: CASTGGGVAYF. CDR3 DNA sequence: TGTGCCAGCACCGGCGGGGGAGTAGCGTACTTC. Based on the CDR3 plus reference TRBV7-9 and TRBJ2-7, the full variable domain is DTGVSQNPRHKITKRGQNVTFRCDPISEHNRLYWYRQTLGQGPEFLTYFQNEAQLEKSRLLSDRFSAERPKGSFSTLEIQRTEQGDSAMYLCASTGGGVAYFGPGTRLTVT.

The rearrangement joins TRBV19 to TRBJ1-2; D gene uncertain. CDR1 LNHDA and CDR2 SQIVND come from the germline V gene (reference sequence). The CDR3 totals 14 residues. Trimming pared 3 bases from V and 0 bases from J, leaving 8 bases between. The CDR3 nucleotides read TGTGCCAGTAGTATTGGTCCGGCTAACTATGGCTACACCTTC. Encoded protein: CASSIGPANYGYTF.

The genes are TRBV28 and TRBJ1-1; D is uncertain. This CDR3 region has 14 residues. The ends were cut back, 1 base at V and 0 bases at J, with 6 bases in the middle. Looked up from germline, CDR1 is MDHEN and CDR2 is SYDVKM. The CDR3 sequence: CASSLSQLNTEAFF. Written as DNA, the CDR3 is TGTGCCAGCAGTTTATCGCAGTTGAACACTGAAGCTTTCTTT. Full variable domain (rest looked up from reference TRBV28 and TRBJ1-1): DVKVTQSSRYLVKRTGEKVFLECVQDMDHENMFWYRQDPGLGLRLIYFSYDVKMKEKGDIPEGYSVSREKKERFSLILESASTNQTSMYLCASSLSQLNTEAFFGQGTRLTVV.

The V gene is TRBV19, the J gene TRBJ2-7; a possible D gene is TRBD1 (6 bases). This CDR3 is 13 amino acids long. Trimming stripped 3 bases from V and 6 bases from J, with 12 bases between. Germline V lookup: CDR1 LNHDA, CDR2 SQIVND (reference sequence). The CDR3 spells CASSITGFPEQYF. The CDR3 DNA follows: TGTGCCAGTAGTATCACAGGGTTCCCCGAGCAGTACTTC.

V gene TRBV6-1 combines with J gene TRBJ1-2, with TRBD1 matching 7 bases. CDR3 size: 13 residues. Trimming cost V 6 bases and J 8 bases; bases outside gene matches: 9. Per germline, CDR1 MNHNS and CDR2 SASEGT. The CDR3 DNA follows: TGTGCCAGCAGAATTGGACAGGCGGGAGGCTACACCTTC. Amino acids: CASRIGQAGGYTF.